This T cell receptor beta chain appears in the sequencing data of a study of blood T cell repertoires in COVID-19 (dated by TCRdb to 2020 to 2021). Some background on the complete study: Samples covering the acute and convalescent phases of COVID-19 were provided by collaborators in the United States, Italy and Spain. Where available, HLA class I and class II types were taken from metadata supplied by the sample provider and were not determined by assay-based typing. The samples were drawn from two sources: the first 160 participants of the ongoing ImmuneRACE study, and 1,200 or so subjects contributed by 6 global collaborators. The dataset comprised deeply sampled blood TCRbeta repertoires from subjects exposed to, actively infected with, or recovered from COVID-19. Sample metadata almost always included a de-identified subject ID, COVID-19 status, age in years and sex. The prospective study material was composed of cDNA or gDNA derived from T cells, B-cell-depleted T cells, or PBMCs. The repertoires were made available in a free public database intended to serve as a resource for research on the immune response to SARS-CoV-2. The full study reports these points: Clinical and demographic metadata were provided uncurated, with the amount varying by source and participant.

The CDR3 covers 15 residues, taking in both the cysteine and the phenylalanine. Kept here is only the CDR3 DNA, which spans 45 bases and is read in frame from base 1. Trimming takes 6 bases from V and 8 bases from J, and the germline ends sit 21 bases apart. CDR1 is given as SGHNT and CDR2 as YYREEE, both from the germline V gene (reference sequence). Note on this clone: There is no known antigen for this receptor. Base qualities are not provided; no much larger clone lies one nucleotide away.

The immunoSEQ Assay, a bias-controlled multiplex PCR, was used to amplify TCRbeta CDR3 regions from genomic DNA. The paper's processing steps were these. Nucleated cell counts per sample were estimated from amplification of reference gene primers within the assay. To quantify the absolute abundance of each unique TCRbeta CDR3 rearrangement, sequence reads were collapsed and filtered. For each sample, productive Simpson clonality was calculated as the square root of Simpson's diversity index over productive rearrangements. TCRdb carries this immuneACCESS record with in-frame sequences only. Its versions omit some clonotypes, under half of them owing to an unresolved V gene in the studies checked, with the rest unexplained. That table gives V, J and clone size, and the DNA gave D and trimming. The sample includes some 160,000 clones, with 85% observed a single time. The ten largest account for about 6.1% of the sample.

Participants in the prospective study were enrolled through a virtual design, were aged roughly 18 to 100 years, and lived in 24 United States geographic areas. Cohort assignment in the prospective study relied on participant-reported clinical history from a screening survey and a study questionnaire. For ImmuneRACE Cohort 3, a participant was defined as recovered based on two consecutive negative NP/OP PCR tests, clearance by a healthcare professional, or resolution of symptoms. In the prospective study, mobile phlebotomists collected whole blood, serum and a nasopharyngeal or oropharyngeal swab from each participant. Additional blood draws and questionnaires over an approximately 2-month period could optionally be provided by prospective study participants. Before DNA extraction, blood samples from the prospective study were shipped at room temperature or frozen.

The V gene is TRBV5-4 and the J gene is TRBJ2-4, with TRBD1 perhaps the D gene, on 6 matching bases. The TCR originated in a woman aged 40 to 50 who had recovered from COVID-19. Sequencing was done on a sample of PBMCs or T cells enriched from blood (not recorded which). For the CDR3, the sequence is CASTLRGTGGDIQYF. The DNA is TGTGCCAGCACCCTAAGGGGGACGGGTGGTGACATTCAGTACTTC.